This is a list of T cell receptor beta chains from one sample in a study of blood T cell repertoires in COVID-19. Clones were read by immunoSEQ multiplex PCR, and TCRdb kept only the in-frame ones, dropping some. Found here are 270,000 or so clones, approximately 81% of them singletons; the top ten hold less than 8.5%. Sequencing was done on a sample of PBMCs or T cells enriched from blood (not recorded which). Receptors originate from a woman in her fifties or sixties who had been exposed to COVID-19. CDR3s include the opening cysteine and the closing phenylalanine or tryptophan. Fields, in order: D gene, J gene, V gene, clone size, CDR3 protein, CDR3 DNA. The D gene is left open where the match is weak. A row's size may be missing; if present it is once, few, many or a size class.

d_call: .; j_call: TRBJ2-3; v_call: TRBV11-2; clone_size: once; cdr3_aa: CASSLYLRGAGTDTQYF; cdr3_nt: TGTGCCAGCAGCTTATACCTCAGGGGCGCGGGCACAGATACGCAGTATTTT
d_call: .; j_call: TRBJ1-5; v_call: TRBV28; clone_size: .; cdr3_aa: CASTVGGGNQPQHF; cdr3_nt: TGTGCCAGCACCGTCGGAGGGGGCAATCAGCCCCAGCATTTT
d_call: TRBD1; j_call: TRBJ2-7; v_call: TRBV6-5; clone_size: .; cdr3_aa: CASSPFRTGYHEQYF; cdr3_nt: TGTGCCAGCAGCCCATTTAGGACAGGGTATCACGAGCAGTACTTC
d_call: TRBD1; j_call: TRBJ2-6; v_call: TRBV5-4; clone_size: .; cdr3_aa: CASSHDRAGANVLTF; cdr3_nt: TGTGCCAGCAGCCACGACAGGGCTGGGGCCAACGTCCTGACTTTC
d_call: TRBD1; j_call: TRBJ1-1; v_call: TRBV3-1/TRBV3-2; clone_size: few; cdr3_aa: CASSHTGGGNTEAFF; cdr3_nt: TGTGCCAGCAGCCATACAGGGGGCGGGAACACTGAAGCTTTCTTT
d_call: .; j_call: TRBJ1-3; v_call: TRBV7-8; clone_size: .; cdr3_aa: CASSSRDTIYF; cdr3_nt: TGTGCCAGCAGCTCGAGGGACACCATATATTTT
d_call: .; j_call: TRBJ1-1; v_call: TRBV7-2; clone_size: .; cdr3_aa: CASSLQGNTEAFF; cdr3_nt: TGTGCCAGCAGCTTACAGGGAAACACTGAAGCTTTCTTT
d_call: .; j_call: TRBJ1-1; v_call: TRBV7-9; clone_size: .; cdr3_aa: CASSGRGITEAFF; cdr3_nt: TGTGCCAGCAGCGGCAGAGGAATCACTGAAGCTTTCTTT
d_call: TRBD2; j_call: TRBJ2-2; v_call: TRBV10-3; clone_size: .; cdr3_aa: CAIKAGANTGELFF; cdr3_nt: TGTGCCATCAAAGCGGGGGCGAACACCGGGGAGCTGTTTTTT
d_call: .; j_call: TRBJ2-7; v_call: TRBV28; clone_size: .; cdr3_aa: CATRPQAEFYEQYF; cdr3_nt: TGTGCCACCCGGCCCCAAGCGGAATTCTACGAGCAGTACTTC
d_call: .; j_call: TRBJ1-6; v_call: TRBV3-1/TRBV3-2; clone_size: .; cdr3_aa: CASVNRHRNSPLHF; cdr3_nt: TGTGCCAGCGTCAACAGGCATCGAAATTCACCCCTCCACTTT